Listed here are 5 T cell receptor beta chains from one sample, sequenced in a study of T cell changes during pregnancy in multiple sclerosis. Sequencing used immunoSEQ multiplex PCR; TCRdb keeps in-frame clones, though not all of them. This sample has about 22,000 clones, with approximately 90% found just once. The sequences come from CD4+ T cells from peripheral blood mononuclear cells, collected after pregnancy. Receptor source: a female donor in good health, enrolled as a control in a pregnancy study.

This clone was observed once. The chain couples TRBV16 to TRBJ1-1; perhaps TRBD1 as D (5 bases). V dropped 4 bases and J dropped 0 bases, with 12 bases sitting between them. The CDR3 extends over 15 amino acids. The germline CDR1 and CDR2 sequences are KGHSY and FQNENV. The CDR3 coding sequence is TGTGCCAGCAGCCCCCGGGGGAACATGAACACTGAAGCTTTCTTT. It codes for CASSPRGNMNTEAFF.

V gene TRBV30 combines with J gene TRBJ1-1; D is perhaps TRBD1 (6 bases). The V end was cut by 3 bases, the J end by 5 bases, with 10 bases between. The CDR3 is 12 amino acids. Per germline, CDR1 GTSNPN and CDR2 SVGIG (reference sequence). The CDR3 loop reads CAWRTQGTEAFF. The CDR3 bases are TGTGCCTGGAGGACACAGGGAACTGAAGCTTTCTTT.

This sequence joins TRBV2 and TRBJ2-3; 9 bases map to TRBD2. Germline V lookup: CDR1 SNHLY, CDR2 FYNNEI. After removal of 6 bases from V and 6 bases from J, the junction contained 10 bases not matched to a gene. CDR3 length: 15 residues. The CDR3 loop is CASRKLGGGADTQYF. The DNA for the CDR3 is TGTGCCAGCAGGAAGCTGGGCGGGGGGGCCGATACGCAGTATTTT.

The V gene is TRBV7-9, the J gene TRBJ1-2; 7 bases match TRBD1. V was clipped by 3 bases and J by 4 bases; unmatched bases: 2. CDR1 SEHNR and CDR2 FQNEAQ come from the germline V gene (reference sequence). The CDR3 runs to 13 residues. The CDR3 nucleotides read TGTGCCAGCAGCTTTGGACAGGCCTATGGCTACACCTTC. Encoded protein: CASSFGQAYGYTF.

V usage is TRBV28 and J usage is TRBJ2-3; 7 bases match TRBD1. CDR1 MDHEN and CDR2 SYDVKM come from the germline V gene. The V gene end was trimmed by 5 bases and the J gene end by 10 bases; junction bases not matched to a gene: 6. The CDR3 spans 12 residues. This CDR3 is CASSLGQVAQYF. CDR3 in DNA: TGTGCCAGCAGTCTTGGACAGGTCGCGCAGTATTTT. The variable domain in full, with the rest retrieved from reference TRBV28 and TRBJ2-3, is DVKVTQSSRYLVKRTGEKVFLECVQDMDHENMFWYRQDPGLGLRLIYFSYDVKMKEKGDIPEGYSVSREKKERFSLILESASTNQTSMYLCASSLGQVAQYFGPGTRLTVL.